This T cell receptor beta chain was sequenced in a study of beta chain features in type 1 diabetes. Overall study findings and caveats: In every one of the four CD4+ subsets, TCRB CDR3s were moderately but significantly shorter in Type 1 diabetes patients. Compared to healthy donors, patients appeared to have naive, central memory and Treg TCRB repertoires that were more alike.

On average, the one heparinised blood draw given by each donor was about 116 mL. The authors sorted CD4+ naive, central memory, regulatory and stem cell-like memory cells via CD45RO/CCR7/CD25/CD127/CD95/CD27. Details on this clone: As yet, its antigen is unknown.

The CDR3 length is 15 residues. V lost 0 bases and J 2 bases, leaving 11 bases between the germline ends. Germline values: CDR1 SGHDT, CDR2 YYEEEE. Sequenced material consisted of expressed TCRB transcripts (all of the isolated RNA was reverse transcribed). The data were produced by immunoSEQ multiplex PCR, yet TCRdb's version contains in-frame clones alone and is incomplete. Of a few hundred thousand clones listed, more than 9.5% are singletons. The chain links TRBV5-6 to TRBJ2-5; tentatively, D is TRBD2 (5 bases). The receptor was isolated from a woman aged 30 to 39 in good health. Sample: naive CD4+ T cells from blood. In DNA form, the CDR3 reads TGTGCCAGCAGCTTGGCCCCCACTAGTCAAGAGACCCAGTACTTC. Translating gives CASSLAPTSQETQYF.